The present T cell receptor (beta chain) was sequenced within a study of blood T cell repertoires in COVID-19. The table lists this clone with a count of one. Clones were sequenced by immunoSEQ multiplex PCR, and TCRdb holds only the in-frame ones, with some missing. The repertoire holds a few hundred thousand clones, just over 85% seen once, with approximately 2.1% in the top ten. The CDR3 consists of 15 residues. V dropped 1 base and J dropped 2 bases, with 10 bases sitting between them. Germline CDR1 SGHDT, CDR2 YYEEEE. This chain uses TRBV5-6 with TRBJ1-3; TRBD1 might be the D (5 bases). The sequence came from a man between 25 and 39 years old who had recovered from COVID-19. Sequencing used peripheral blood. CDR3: CASSLPAGAGNTIYF. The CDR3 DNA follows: TGTGCCAGCAGCTTGCCGGCGGGGGCTGGAAACACCATATATTTT.